These 27 T cell receptor beta chains came from one sample sequenced in a study of cytotoxic CD8 clonotypes in ibrutinib-treated CLL. Sequencing was performed with immunoSEQ multiplex PCR; in TCRdb, only in-frame clones are kept and a portion is missing. The sample lists some 98,000 clones, 60% to 80% occurring once. Source: PBMCs, taken after 12 months of ibrutinib treatment. The source is a human donor with chronic lymphocytic leukemia.

The chain combines TRBV6-5 with TRBJ2-1, with 9 bases aligning to TRBD2. Germline V gene lookup returns CDR1 MNHEY and CDR2 SVGAGI. There are 15 residues in the CDR3. V lost 5 bases and J lost 11; bases outside the gene matches: 13. For the CDR3, the DNA is TGTGCCAGCAGTGCACACCTGACTAGCGGAACCAAGCAGTTCTTC. Encoded protein: CASSAHLTSGTKQFF.

This clone was seen once. V gene TRBV7-9 combines with J gene TRBJ1-1; D unclear. V was trimmed by 1 base and J by 3 bases, leaving 12 bases between them. CDR1 is SEHNR and CDR2 is FQNEAQ in the germline V gene (reference sequence). The CDR3 spans 15 residues. CDR3 DNA: TGTGCCAGCAGCTTAGAGGGCTTAACGGACACTGAAGCTTTCTTT. Encoded protein: CASSLEGLTDTEAFF.

This chain connects TRBV10-3 to TRBJ2-3, with TRBD2 identical over 9 bases. The CDR3 is 16 amino acids. Trimming cost V 2 bases and J 4 bases; bases outside gene matches: 7. Germline V lookup: CDR1 ENHRY, CDR2 SYGVKD. The DNA for the CDR3 is TGTGCCATCAGTGAGGTCGGCGGGGGGGCCGCAGATACGCAGTATTTT. This translates into CAISEVGGGAADTQYF.

The rearrangement uses TRBV4-3 and TRBJ2-1, with 9 bases that match TRBD2. J gave up 7 bases and V 0 bases, and 10 bases lay outside the gene matches. CDR3 size: 17 residues. In germline, CDR1 is LGHNA, CDR2 YSLEER. CDR3 residues: CASSQDLAGGPRNEQFF. The CDR3 bases are TGCGCCAGCAGCCAAGATCTGGCGGGGGGGCCCCGAAATGAGCAGTTCTTC.

The chain has TRBV7-3 and TRBJ2-2; 7 nucleotides agree with TRBD2. CDR1 is SGHTA and CDR2 is FQGTGA in the germline V gene. This CDR3 has 13 amino acids. J lost 8 bases, V lost 5 bases, and 5 bases had no gene match. CDR3 DNA: TGTGCCAGCAGCCAGGGAGGGCAGGGGGAGCTGTTTTTT. Protein product: CASSQGGQGELFF.

The rearrangement uses TRBV6-6 and TRBJ2-5; 11 nucleotides align to TRBD2. CDR3 size: 15 residues. Trimming removed 7 bases from V and 7 bases from J; junction bases left unmatched: 11. CDR1 MNHNY and CDR2 SVGAGI come from the germline V gene (reference sequence). As DNA, the CDR3 is TGTGCCAGCAAGACCGGGACTAGCGGCGGCGGGACCCAGTACTTC. It yields the protein CASKTGTSGGGTQYF.

This clone was observed a few times. V usage is TRBV30 and J usage is TRBJ2-6, with TRBD2 matching 9 bases. Per the germline V gene, CDR1 is GTSNPN and CDR2 is SVGIG (reference sequence). This CDR3 spans 16 amino acids. V trimming: 5 bases; J trimming: 0 bases; junction bases outside the gene matches: 5. The CDR3 DNA sequence: TGTGCCTGGCGGCTAGCGGGGTCCTCTGGGGCCAACGTCCTGACTTTC. Translated: CAWRLAGSSGANVLTF.

CDR3 in DNA: TGTGCCAGCAGCTCGGACAGGGGGAGTGGTAACACCGGGGAGCTGTTTTTT. It translates to CASSSDRGSGNTGELFF. The chain couples TRBV5-4 to TRBJ2-2; TRBD1 aligns across 10 bases. Germline V gene data show CDR1 as SGHNT and CDR2 as YYREEE (reference sequence). The CDR3 totals 17 residues. Germline trimming cut 3 bases from V and 2 bases from J; bases unmatched to any gene: 7. The entire variable domain, with the rest obtained from reference TRBV5-4 and TRBJ2-2, is as follows: ETGVTQSPTHLIKTRGQQVTLRCSSQSGHNTVSWYQQALGQGPQFIFQYYREEENGRGNFPPRFSGLQFPNYSSELNVNALELDDSALYLCASSSDRGSGNTGELFFGEGSRLTVL.

The chain uses TRBV21-1 and TRBJ2-7; TRBD2 was called by the table and not checked on the DNA. TRBV21-1 is annotated as a pseudogene. CDR3 length equals 13 residues. CDR3 coding DNA: TGTGCCAGCAGCAAAGTAGCGTCCTACGAGCAGTACTTC. This translates into CASSKVASYEQYF.

The V call is TRBV9, the J call TRBJ2-1, with a weak D call TRBD2 (5 bases). The CDR3 is 15 residues long. The V and J ends lost 0 bases and 2 bases respectively, with 9 bases between them. CDR1 and CDR2 from the germline V gene are SGDLS and YYNGEE. The DNA of the CDR3 is TGTGCCAGCAGCGTAGCCGGGATCGCCTACAATGAGCAGTTCTTC. It translates to CASSVAGIAYNEQFF.

The chain employs TRBV29-1 and TRBJ2-3; D not resolved. The V gene's germline CDR1 is SQVTM and CDR2 ANQGSEA. Trimming cost V 3 bases and J 7 bases, with 8 bases left between them. CDR3 length: 11 amino acids. CDR3 in DNA: TGCAGCGTTGACGGATGGAATACGCAGTATTTT. This translates into CSVDGWNTQYF.

The chain joins TRBV6-6 to TRBJ2-2; no firm D call. CDR1 MNHNY and CDR2 SVGAGI come from the germline V gene (reference sequence). Trimming removed 8 bases from V and 1 base from J, with 8 bases in between. The length of the CDR3 is 13 residues. The CDR3 is CASRSGNTGELFF. DNA for the CDR3: TGTGCCAGCCGCAGTGGGAACACCGGGGAGCTGTTTTTT.

V usage is TRBV30 and J usage is TRBJ2-5; 8 positions agree with TRBD1. The CDR3 spans 15 residues. Germline V gives CDR1 GTSNPN, CDR2 SVGIG (reference sequence). V trimming: 2 bases; J trimming: 3 bases; junction bases outside the gene matches: 8. CDR3 residues: CAWSPTGGQEETQYF. CDR3 DNA: TGTGCCTGGAGTCCAACAGGGGGGCAGGAAGAGACCCAGTACTTC. The whole variable domain, remainder taken from reference TRBV30 and TRBJ2-5, is SQTIHQWPATLVQPVGSPLSLECTVEGTSNPNLYWYRQAAGRGLQLLFYSVGIGQISSEVPQNLSASRPQDRQFILSSKKLLLSDSGFYLCAWSPTGGQEETQYFGPGTRLLVL.

V is TRBV6-6 and J is TRBJ1-1; no definite D call. Germline CDR1 is MNHNY and CDR2 is SVGAGI (reference sequence). Trimming left V 7 bases short and J 1 base short, with 7 bases between. This CDR3 is 12 amino acids long. This CDR3 reads CASTRANTEAFF. Here the CDR3 DNA reads TGTGCCAGCACGCGAGCGAACACTGAAGCTTTCTTT.

This chain connects TRBV7-8 to TRBJ2-5, with D possibly being TRBD2 (7 bases). Trimming took off 2 bases at V and 6 bases at J, with 16 bases between the two ends. Germline assignment: CDR1 SGHVS and CDR2 FQNEAQ. This CDR3 comprises 15 residues. Written as DNA, the CDR3 is TGTGCCAGCAGCTTAAAGGGGGGGGAGTTTCAGACCCAGTACTTC. Encoded protein: CASSLKGGEFQTQYF.

This chain uses TRBV4-1 with TRBJ2-5, with D tentatively TRBD2 (6 bases). This CDR3 has 14 residues. V lost 1 base to trimming and J lost 6 bases, with 12 bases between them. Germline CDR1 and CDR2: MGHRA and YSYEKL. In DNA, the CDR3 is TGCGCCAGCAGCCAAGTCGGGGAGGTGAAGACCCAGTACTTC. As protein: CASSQVGEVKTQYF.

The CDR3 here is CASSLLSGDEKLFF. The CDR3 nucleotides are TGTGCCAGCAGCTTGTTGTCAGGGGATGAAAAACTGTTTTTT. The chain is built from TRBV5-6 and TRBJ1-4; possible D gene TRBD1, 6 bases. Germline values: CDR1 SGHDT, CDR2 YYEEEE. The CDR3 is 14 amino acids. Trimming removed 1 base at V and 6 bases at J, with 10 bases between.

The chain is built from TRBV5-6 and TRBJ2-7; 8 bases are a match to TRBD2. Germline assignment: CDR1 SGHDT and CDR2 YYEEEE. The J segment lost 1 base and the V segment lost 2 bases, leaving 5 bases of the junction unmatched. The CDR3 runs to 15 residues. The CDR3 DNA follows: TGTGCCAGCAGCTTAGGAGCGGGGGCGTCCTACGAGCAGTACTTC. Translated: CASSLGAGASYEQYF.

The chain has TRBV5-1 and TRBJ1-2; D remains unclear. CDR3 length: 12 amino acids. Germline V lookup: CDR1 SGHRS, CDR2 YFSETQ. V lost 5 bases, J lost 6 bases, and 11 bases lay in between. The CDR3: CASRGQTDGYTF. The CDR3 DNA reads as TGCGCCAGCAGAGGCCAGACCGATGGCTACACCTTC.

In this sample, this clone turned up a few times. The chain links TRBV2 to TRBJ1-2, with 8 nucleotides matching TRBD1. Germline CDR1 and CDR2: SNHLY and FYNNEI. After removal of 4 bases from V and 14 bases from J, the junction contained 12 bases not matched to a gene. This CDR3 region has 13 residues. CDR3 sequence: CASSGDRGAKGTF. The CDR3 coding sequence is TGTGCCAGCAGTGGAGACAGGGGCGCAAAGGGGACCTTC.

V gene TRBV9 combines with J gene TRBJ2-2; 9 bases are shared with TRBD1. Trimming at V came to 4 bases and at J to 7 bases, leaving 8 bases not matched to a gene. This CDR3 spans 15 amino acids. The V gene's germline CDR1 is SGDLS and CDR2 YYNGEE. The CDR3 DNA sequence: TGTGCCAGCAGCCCTTCACAGGGGGCCGTCGGGGAGCTGTTTTTT. It encodes CASSPSQGAVGELFF.

This chain joins TRBV18 and TRBJ2-3, with D hard to call. V was cut by 3 bases and J by 2 bases, with 6 bases left in between. The CDR3 covers 13 residues. Germline V gives CDR1 KGHSH, CDR2 LQKENI. CDR3 bases: TGTGCCAGCTCACCCGGGTCCACAGATACGCAGTATTTT. It codes for CASSPGSTDTQYF.

The table lists this clone with a few counts. The chain recombines TRBV2 with TRBJ2-1; D is undetermined. Trimming took 7 bases from V and 0 from J, leaving 10 bases between them. CDR3 length equals 14 residues. Germline lookup yields CDR1 SNHLY and CDR2 FYNNEI. The CDR3 DNA reads as TGTGCCAGCAACGAAGTCAACTCCTACAATGAGCAGTTCTTC. It codes for CASNEVNSYNEQFF.

This clone has just one count. V and J are TRBV6-5 and TRBJ1-2; the match to TRBD1 covers 9 bases. Germline CDR1 is MNHEY and CDR2 is SVGAGI. This CDR3 has 15 residues. V shed 5 bases, J shed 2 bases, and the junction held 6 bases outside the gene matches. CDR3 sequence reads: CASSPPGTGNYGYTF. The CDR3 coding sequence is TGTGCCAGCAGTCCCCCCGGGACAGGGAACTATGGCTACACCTTC.

The rearrangement joins TRBV11-2 to TRBJ1-1; 8 bases map to TRBD1. Germline V gene sequence: CDR1 SGHAT, CDR2 FQNNGV. V was clipped by 3 bases and J by 2 bases; unmatched bases: 2. The CDR3 totals 14 residues. This chain's CDR3 is CASSLDRVNTEAFF. As DNA, the CDR3 is TGTGCCAGCAGCTTGGACAGGGTTAACACTGAAGCTTTCTTT. The full variable domain, completed using reference TRBV11-2 and TRBJ1-1, is EAGVAQSPRYKIIEKRQSVAFWCNPISGHATLYWYQQILGQGPKLLIQFQNNGVVDDSQLPKDRFSAERLKGVDSTLKIQPAKLEDSAVYLCASSLDRVNTEAFFGQGTRLTVV.

This clone was recorded at least ten times. The V gene is TRBV13, the J gene TRBJ1-6, with a weak D call TRBD1 (5 bases). The V gene's germline CDR1 is PRHDT and CDR2 FYEKMQ (reference sequence). V lost 6 bases and J 7 bases, leaving 13 bases between the germline ends. The CDR3 is 14 residues long. The CDR3 DNA reads as TGTGCCAGCAGGTTGGGCAGGGCCAATTCACCCCTCCACTTT. It is translated as CASRLGRANSPLHF. Based on the CDR3 plus reference TRBV13 and TRBJ1-6, the full variable domain is AAGVIQSPRHLIKEKRETATLKCYPIPRHDTVYWYQQGPGQDPQFLISFYEKMQSDKGSIPDRFSAQQFSDYHSELNMSSLELGDSALYFCASRLGRANSPLHFGNGTRLTVT.

The rearrangement joins TRBV5-1 to TRBJ2-2, with TRBD2 as a possible D gene (5 bases). The germline V and J ends were trimmed by 1 base and 0 bases, with 7 bases remaining between them. CDR3 length: 15 residues. From germline, CDR1 is SGHRS and CDR2 YFSETQ. CDR3 amino acids: CASSLPDSNTGELFF. CDR3 bases: TGCGCCAGCAGCTTGCCGGACTCGAACACCGGGGAGCTGTTTTTT.